These 27 T cell receptor beta chains originate from one sample sequenced in a study of cytomegalovirus exposure and HLA in healthy donors. The PCR made use of 60 Vbeta and 13 Jbeta primers. This table comes from immunoSEQ multiplex PCR, and its TCRdb copy is limited to in-frame clones, with some not included. The sample shows roughly 190,000 clones, about 85% of them seen only once. Sequencing input: PBMCs. The source is a boy aged 2 to 10 in good health and CMV-seronegative.

The rearrangement uses TRBV28 and TRBJ1-5, with TRBD1 as a possible D gene (5 bases). There are 13 residues in the CDR3. Germline CDR1 reads MDHEN; CDR2 reads SYDVKM. V lost 4 bases, J lost 7 bases, and 11 bases lay in between. CDR3 DNA sequence: TGTGCCAGCAGTTACGGACATTCGCAGCCCCAGCATTTT. This gives the protein CASSYGHSQPQHF.

The V and J genes are TRBV29-1 and TRBJ2-2; tentative D call: TRBD2 (7 bases). The CDR3 contains 15 residues. Germline assignment: CDR1 SQVTM and CDR2 ANQGSEA. DNA of the CDR3: TGCAGTGCAGAAAAGGGGGGGGTCACGGCCGGGGAGCTGTTTTTT. It is translated as CSAEKGGVTAGELFF.

The V call is TRBV7-3, the J call TRBJ2-5; 11 positions match TRBD2. Germline CDR1 is SGHTA and CDR2 is FQGTGA. Unmatched junction bases numbered 7, after V lost 6 bases and J lost 4 bases. The CDR3 spans 15 residues. CDR3 in amino acids: CASSSTSGTGETQYF. The CDR3 coding sequence is TGTGCCAGCAGTTCGACTAGCGGGACGGGAGAGACCCAGTACTTC. The full variable domain, completed using reference TRBV7-3 and TRBJ2-5, is GAGVSQTPSNKVTEKGKYVELRCDPISGHTALYWYRQSLGQGPEFLIYFQGTGAADDSGLPNDRFFAVRPEGSVSTLKIQRTERGDSAVYLCASSSTSGTGETQYFGPGTRLLVL.

This clone has only one observation. The rearrangement links TRBV5-6 to TRBJ2-1; D uncertain. The germline V gene has CDR1 SGHDT and CDR2 YYEEEE. The CDR3 is made up of 13 amino acids. Trimming took off 4 bases at V and 8 bases at J, with 13 bases between the two ends. The CDR3 region is CASSISVFDEQFF. DNA of the CDR3: TGTGCCAGCAGCATCTCGGTTTTCGATGAGCAGTTCTTC. Based on the CDR3 plus reference TRBV5-6 and TRBJ2-1, the full variable domain is DAGVTQSPTHLIKTRGQQVTLRCSPKSGHDTVSWYQQALGQGPQFIFQYYEEEERQRGNFPDRFSGHQFPNYSSELNVNALLLGDSALYLCASSISVFDEQFFGPGTRLTVL.

This chain uses TRBV5-4 with TRBJ2-5, with 7 nucleotides matching TRBD2. With V trimmed by 4 bases and J by 4 bases, 7 bases remained unmatched. This CDR3 is built from 14 residues. Germline lookup yields CDR1 SGHNT and CDR2 YYREEE (reference sequence). The CDR3 DNA follows: TGTGCCAGCAGCCGGGAGACGGGAGGAGAGACCCAGTACTTC. It encodes CASSRETGGETQYF. Looking up the rest from reference TRBV5-4 and TRBJ2-5 gives the full variable domain: ETGVTQSPTHLIKTRGQQVTLRCSSQSGHNTVSWYQQALGQGPQFIFQYYREEENGRGNFPPRFSGLQFPNYSSELNVNALELDDSALYLCASSRETGGETQYFGPGTRLLVL.

The chain joins TRBV10-3 to TRBJ2-3, with TRBD2 as a possible D gene (6 bases). V was trimmed by 8 bases and J by 3 bases, leaving 15 bases between them. Germline V gene data show CDR1 as ENHRY and CDR2 as SYGVKD. The CDR3 runs to 14 residues. DNA of the CDR3: TGTGCCATCTCTGCCGGGAGTAGGACAGATACGCAGTATTTT. This gives the protein CAISAGSRTDTQYF.

Turning to this clone: At the DNA level, this CDR3 is encoded by other sequences in the same sample as well. The chain carries TRBV9 and TRBJ2-7; 7 nucleotides match TRBD1. Trimming at V came to 0 bases and at J to 0 bases, leaving 6 bases not matched to a gene. CDR3 size: 16 residues. CDR1 and CDR2 from the germline V gene are SGDLS and YYNGEE. This chain's CDR3 is CASSVGPGGSSYEQYF. The CDR3 region has the DNA TGTGCCAGCAGCGTAGGTCCAGGGGGAAGCTCCTACGAGCAGTACTTC.

The gene calls are TRBV27 and TRBJ1-5, with 11 bases that match TRBD1. The junction had 14 bases not matched to a gene; V was cut back by 4 bases and J by 6 bases. Germline CDR1 MNHEY, CDR2 SMNVEV (reference sequence). This CDR3 is built from 18 residues. CDR3 region: CASSWTGGGHLGGQPQHF. CDR3 bases: TGTGCCAGCAGTTGGACAGGGGGCGGTCATTTAGGAGGTCAGCCCCAGCATTTT.

The J gene is TRBJ2-5, the V gene TRBV11-2, with a tentative D call TRBD1 (6 bases). The CDR3 spans 16 residues. The V gene lost 1 base and the J gene lost 4 bases, with 16 bases spanning the gap. Per germline, CDR1 SGHAT and CDR2 FQNNGV. CDR3 in amino acids: CASSLGARDRRETQYF. The CDR3 coding sequence is TGTGCCAGCAGCTTAGGTGCCCGAGACAGGCGAGAGACCCAGTACTTC.

The chain is built from TRBV19 and TRBJ2-7; 14 nucleotides agree with TRBD2. This CDR3 has 15 amino acids. The J segment lost 6 bases and the V segment lost 1 base, leaving 2 bases of the junction unmatched. CDR1 LNHDA and CDR2 SQIVND come from the germline V gene (reference sequence). The CDR3 region is CASSIGTSGRIEQYF. The CDR3, as DNA: TGTGCCAGTAGTATAGGGACTAGCGGGAGGATCGAGCAGTACTTC.

The rearrangement joins TRBV14 to TRBJ1-3, with a weak D call TRBD1 (5 bases). With 1 base removed from V and 2 bases from J, the gap between germline ends came to 12 bases. The CDR3 loop spans 16 amino acids. CDR1 is SGHDN and CDR2 is FVKESK in the germline V gene. The CDR3 region is CASSQVWGSPGNTIYF. DNA for the CDR3: TGTGCCAGCAGCCAAGTATGGGGCTCCCCTGGAAACACCATATATTTT.

The J gene is TRBJ2-2, the V gene TRBV15; D is unresolved. Trimming pared 2 bases from V and 6 bases from J, leaving 10 bases between. The CDR3 sequence is 14 residues long. CDR1 and CDR2 (germline): LNHNV, YYDKDF (reference sequence). CDR3 nucleotide sequence: TGTGCCACCAGCAGACATGTAGAGGCCGGGGAGCTGTTTTTT. It specifies CATSRHVEAGELFF.

The CDR3 coding sequence is TGTGCCAGCAGCTTGGCGGGGGTTGAGGGCAGATATTTT. This sequence encodes CASSLAGVEGRYF. This chain uses TRBV5-6 with TRBJ2-3, with D tentatively TRBD2 (6 bases). The CDR3 extends over 13 amino acids. Germline-derived CDR1 and CDR2 are SGHDT and YYEEEE. The V and J ends lost 0 bases and 15 bases respectively, with 17 bases between them. Drawing the rest from reference TRBV5-6 and TRBJ2-3, the complete variable domain is DAGVTQSPTHLIKTRGQQVTLRCSPKSGHDTVSWYQQALGQGPQFIFQYYEEEERQRGNFPDRFSGHQFPNYSSELNVNALLLGDSALYLCASSLAGVEGRYFGPGTRLTVL.

The rearrangement links TRBV5-1 to TRBJ2-3; possibly TRBD1 for D (6 bases). The CDR3 has 14 amino acids. Germline V gene data show CDR1 as SGHRS and CDR2 as YFSETQ. V was pared by 3 bases and J by 0 bases, with 8 bases between. The CDR3 nucleotides read TGCGCCAGCAGCTCAAGGGGGAGCACAGATACGCAGTATTTT. This sequence encodes CASSSRGSTDTQYF.

This rearrangement joins TRBV5-1 to TRBJ2-2, with no clear D. Germline V gene sequence: CDR1 SGHRS, CDR2 YFSETQ. This CDR3 comprises 14 residues. Deletions cut 4 bases from V and 0 bases from J, with 7 bases between. CDR3 nucleotides: TGCGCCAGCAGCCTAGGTTCGAACACCGGGGAGCTGTTTTTT. Residues: CASSLGSNTGELFF.

The J gene is TRBJ1-2, the V gene TRBV29-1, with no clear D. The CDR3 contains 12 residues. The V end was cut by 3 bases, the J end by 2 bases, with 7 bases between. Per germline, CDR1 SQVTM and CDR2 ANQGSEA. CDR3 sequence reads: CSVDRQNYGYTF. The CDR3 DNA reads as TGCAGCGTTGATCGTCAGAACTATGGCTACACCTTC.

The chain carries TRBV7-8 and TRBJ1-6; TRBD1 is a possible D gene (5 bases). The germline CDR1 and CDR2 sequences are SGHVS and FQNEAQ. This CDR3 comprises 18 residues. V was cut by 2 bases and J by 5 bases, with 19 bases left in between. CDR3 DNA sequence: TGTGCCAGCAGCTTATTGCGGCAGGGCTTGATTAATAATTCACCCCTCCACTTT. Its protein is CASSLLRQGLINNSPLHF. The variable domain in full, completed from reference TRBV7-8 and TRBJ1-6, reads GAGVSQSPRYKVAKRGQDVALRCDPISGHVSLFWYQQALGQGPEFLTYFQNEAQLDKSGLPSDRFFAERPEGSVSTLKIQRTQQEDSAVYLCASSLLRQGLINNSPLHFGNGTRLTVT.

This rearrangement joins TRBV11-3 to TRBJ2-5, with 8 bases that match TRBD2. The CDR3 length is 16 residues. The V gene's germline CDR1 is SGHNT and CDR2 YENEEA. The J segment lost 5 bases and the V segment lost 5 bases, leaving 13 bases of the junction unmatched. CDR3 protein: CASSPGSGGDVETQYF. In DNA form, the CDR3 reads TGTGCCAGCAGCCCGGGTTCGGGGGGGGATGTTGAGACCCAGTACTTC.

This chain connects TRBV6-1 to TRBJ2-7, with D possibly TRBD1 on 6 matching bases. V dropped 6 bases and J dropped 3 bases, with 12 bases sitting between them. The germline gives CDR1 MNHNS, CDR2 SASEGT. This CDR3 contains 13 residues. The CDR3: CASRERDIYEQYF. The CDR3 nucleotides read TGTGCCAGCAGAGAAAGGGACATCTACGAGCAGTACTTC.

The genes are TRBV7-9 and TRBJ1-2, with D perhaps matching TRBD1 (6 bases). Trimming stripped 6 bases from V and 2 bases from J, with 16 bases between. Looked up from germline, CDR1 is SEHNR and CDR2 is FQNEAQ (reference sequence). The CDR3 has 15 amino acids. The CDR3 bases are TGTGCCAGCAGACAAGAGGGGGATTGGAACTATGGCTACACCTTC. Protein product: CASRQEGDWNYGYTF.

The V call is TRBV30, the J call TRBJ1-1; D perhaps matches TRBD1 (5 bases). The CDR3 extends over 14 amino acids. Trimming cost V 4 bases and J 3 bases, with 15 bases left between them. Germline V lookup: CDR1 GTSNPN, CDR2 SVGIG (reference sequence). CDR3 nucleotides: TGTGCCTGGAACGGCCGGCAAGGGGACACTGAAGCTTTCTTT. This translates into CAWNGRQGDTEAFF.

This clone has a single count. The J gene is TRBJ2-1, the V gene TRBV29-1; 8 nucleotides align to TRBD2. CDR1 is SQVTM and CDR2 is ANQGSEA in the germline V gene. The length of the CDR3 is 14 residues. The V segment lost 7 bases and the J segment 6 bases; nucleotides outside the gene matches: 11. CDR3 residues: CSAASGSRFNEQFF. For the CDR3, the DNA is TGCAGCGCCGCCAGCGGGAGTAGGTTCAATGAGCAGTTCTTC.

The rearrangement joins TRBV19 to TRBJ2-7, with D tentatively TRBD2 (6 bases). Trimming cost V 5 bases and J 0 bases, with 14 bases left between them. Germline lookup yields CDR1 LNHDA and CDR2 SQIVND (reference sequence). CDR3 size: 15 residues. CDR3 nucleotide sequence: TGTGCCAGTAGTGCGGGACTTTTAAGCTCCTACGAGCAGTACTTC. Translated, it gives CASSAGLLSSYEQYF.

The genes are TRBV2 and TRBJ1-5; TRBD1 aligns across 9 bases. Germline V lookup: CDR1 SNHLY, CDR2 FYNNEI. The CDR3 runs to 14 residues. V lost 6 bases, J lost 4 bases, and 4 bases stayed unmatched. CDR3 residues: CASSGQGRNQPQHF. As DNA, the CDR3 is TGTGCCAGCAGCGGACAGGGGCGGAATCAGCCCCAGCATTTT.

In this sample, this clone turned up once. The rearrangement uses TRBV9 and TRBJ2-1; D not resolved. The CDR3 is 15 residues long. Per germline, CDR1 SGDLS and CDR2 YYNGEE. V lost 1 base, J lost 3 bases, and 11 bases lay in between. The CDR3 loop is CASSVSLRGYNEQFF. For the CDR3, the DNA is TGTGCCAGCAGCGTATCCCTGAGAGGCTACAATGAGCAGTTCTTC.

The chain links TRBV11-2 to TRBJ2-4; no definite D call. CDR3 length equals 15 residues. V was trimmed by 1 base and J by 0 bases, leaving 7 bases between them. Germline-derived CDR1 and CDR2 are SGHAT and FQNNGV. The CDR3 reads CASSLGLIAKNIQYF. For the CDR3, the DNA is TGTGCCAGCAGCTTAGGACTTATAGCCAAAAACATTCAGTACTTC.

The V gene is TRBV27, the J gene TRBJ2-3; 11 nucleotides align to TRBD2. The CDR3 consists of 17 residues. CDR1 and CDR2 (germline): MNHEY, SMNVEV (reference sequence). The V gene end was trimmed by 6 bases and the J gene end by 3 bases; junction bases not matched to a gene: 11. CDR3 nucleotides: TGTGCCAGCAGCACTCTCACCACTAGCGGGGGTACAGATACGCAGTATTTT. Protein: CASSTLTTSGGTDTQYF.